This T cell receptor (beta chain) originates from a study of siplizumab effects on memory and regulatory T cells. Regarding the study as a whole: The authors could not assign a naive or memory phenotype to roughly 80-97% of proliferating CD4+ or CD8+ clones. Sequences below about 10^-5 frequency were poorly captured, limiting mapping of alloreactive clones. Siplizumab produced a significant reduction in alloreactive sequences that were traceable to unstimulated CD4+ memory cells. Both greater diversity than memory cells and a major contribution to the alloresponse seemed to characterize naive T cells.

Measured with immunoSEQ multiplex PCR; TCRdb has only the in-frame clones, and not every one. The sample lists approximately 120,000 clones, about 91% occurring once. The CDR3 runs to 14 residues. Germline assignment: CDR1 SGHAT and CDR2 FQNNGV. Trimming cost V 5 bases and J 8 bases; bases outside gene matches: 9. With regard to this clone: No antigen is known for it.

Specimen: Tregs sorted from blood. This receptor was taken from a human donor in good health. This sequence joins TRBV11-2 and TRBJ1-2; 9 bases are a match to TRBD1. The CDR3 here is CASSIQTGGEGYTF. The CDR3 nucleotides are TGTGCCAGCAGCATTCAAACAGGGGGCGAGGGCTACACCTTC.